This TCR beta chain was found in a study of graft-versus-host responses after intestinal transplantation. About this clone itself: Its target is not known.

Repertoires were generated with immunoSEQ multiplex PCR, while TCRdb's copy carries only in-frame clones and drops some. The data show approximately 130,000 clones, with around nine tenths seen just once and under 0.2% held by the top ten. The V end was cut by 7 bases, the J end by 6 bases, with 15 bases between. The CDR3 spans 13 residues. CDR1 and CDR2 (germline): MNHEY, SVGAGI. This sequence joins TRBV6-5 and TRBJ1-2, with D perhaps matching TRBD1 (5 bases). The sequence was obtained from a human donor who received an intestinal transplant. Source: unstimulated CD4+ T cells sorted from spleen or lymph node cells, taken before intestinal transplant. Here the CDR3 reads CASTQSRENGYTF. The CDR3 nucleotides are TGTGCCAGCACCCAATCCAGGGAAAATGGCTACACCTTC.